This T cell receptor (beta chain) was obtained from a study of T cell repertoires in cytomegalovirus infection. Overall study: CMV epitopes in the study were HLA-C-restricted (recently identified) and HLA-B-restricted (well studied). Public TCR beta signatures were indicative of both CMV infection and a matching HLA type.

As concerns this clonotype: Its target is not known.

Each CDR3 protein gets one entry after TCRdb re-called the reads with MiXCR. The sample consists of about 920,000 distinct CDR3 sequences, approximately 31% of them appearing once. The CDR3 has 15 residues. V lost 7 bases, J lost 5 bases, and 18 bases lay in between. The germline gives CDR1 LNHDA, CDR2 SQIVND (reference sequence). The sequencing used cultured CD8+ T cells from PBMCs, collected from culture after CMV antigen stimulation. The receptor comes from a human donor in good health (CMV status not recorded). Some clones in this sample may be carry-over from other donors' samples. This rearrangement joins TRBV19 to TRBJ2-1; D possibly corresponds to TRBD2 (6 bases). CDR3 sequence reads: CASNSLAGLDNEQFF. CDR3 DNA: TGTGCCAGTAATTCGCTGGCGGGACTGGACAATGAGCAGTTCTTC.